This TCR beta chain emerged from a study of T cell responses to AZD1222 COVID-19 vaccine. V lost 8 bases and J 7 bases, leaving 23 bases between the germline ends. The CDR3 runs 15 residues. Germline V CDR1 and CDR2: MGHRA, YSYEKL. The table came from immunoSEQ multiplex PCR; TCRdb's copy has only in-frame clones and leaves some out. Found here are around 120,000 clones, 90% to 95% of them singletons; the top ten hold 2.8%. The source is an adult in good health. This chain joins TRBV4-1 and TRBJ1-2; no reliable D call. Sequencing used peripheral blood, obtained on day 0 of AZD1222 vaccination. In DNA, the CDR3 is TGCGCCAGCCGCTACCTTGGGAGGGCAAAGAGTGGCTACACCTTC. It translates to CASRYLGRAKSGYTF.